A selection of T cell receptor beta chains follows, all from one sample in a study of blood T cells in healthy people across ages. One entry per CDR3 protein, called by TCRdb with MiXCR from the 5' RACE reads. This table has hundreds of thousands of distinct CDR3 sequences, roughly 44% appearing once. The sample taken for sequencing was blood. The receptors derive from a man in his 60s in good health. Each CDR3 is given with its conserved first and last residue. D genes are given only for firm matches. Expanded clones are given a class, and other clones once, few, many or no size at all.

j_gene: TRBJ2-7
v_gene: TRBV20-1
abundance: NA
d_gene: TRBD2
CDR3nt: TGCAGTGCTGTGTCTACTAGCGCCTACTCCTACGAGCAGTACTTC
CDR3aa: CSAVSTSAYSYEQYF

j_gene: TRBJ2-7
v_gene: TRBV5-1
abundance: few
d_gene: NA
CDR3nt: TGCGCCAGCAGCGCCAAGGTAGCTAGCGAGCAGTACTTC
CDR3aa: CASSAKVASEQYF

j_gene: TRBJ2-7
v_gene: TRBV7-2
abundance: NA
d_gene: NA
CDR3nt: TGTGCCAGCAGCTCCTACGCCAGTTCCTACGAGCAGTACTTC
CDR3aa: CASSSYASSYEQYF

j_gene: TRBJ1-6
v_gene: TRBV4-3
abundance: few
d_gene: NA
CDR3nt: TGCGCCAGCAGCCAAGAATCTCTGCGCTCACCCCTCCACTTT
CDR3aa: CASSQESLRSPLHF

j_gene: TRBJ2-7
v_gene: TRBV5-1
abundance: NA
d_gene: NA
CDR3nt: TGCGCCAGCAGCTTGGCTCCGTCGGCCGTCTACGAGCAGTACTTC
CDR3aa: CASSLAPSAVYEQYF

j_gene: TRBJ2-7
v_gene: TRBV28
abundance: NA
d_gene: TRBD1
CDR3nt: TGTGCCAGCAAGGGGGCGAATGGCGAGCAGTACTTC
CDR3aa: CASKGANGEQYF

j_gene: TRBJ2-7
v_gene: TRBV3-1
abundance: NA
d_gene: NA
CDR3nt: TGTGCCAGCAGCCAAGATGATCGGGGTATCTACGAGCAGTACTTC
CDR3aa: CASSQDDRGIYEQYF

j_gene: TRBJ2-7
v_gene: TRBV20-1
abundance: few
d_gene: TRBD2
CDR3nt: TGCAGTGCTGGACCGGCTAGCGGGGGGGGGTACGAGCAGTACTTC
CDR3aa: CSAGPASGGGYEQYF

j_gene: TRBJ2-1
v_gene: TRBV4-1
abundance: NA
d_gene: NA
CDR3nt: TGCGCCAGCAGCCAAAGGGACGTAAGCTCCTACAATGAGCAGTTCTTC
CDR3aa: CASSQRDVSSYNEQFF

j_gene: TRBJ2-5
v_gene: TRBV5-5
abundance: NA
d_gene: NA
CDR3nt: TGTGCCAGCAGCTTGATCCCTACAGGATCACAAGAGACCCAGTACTTC
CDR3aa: CASSLIPTGSQETQYF

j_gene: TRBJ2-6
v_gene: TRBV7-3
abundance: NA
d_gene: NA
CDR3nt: TGTGCCAACAGCTTGCAAAGTGGCTCTGGGGCCAACGTCCTGACTTTC
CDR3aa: CANSLQSGSGANVLTF

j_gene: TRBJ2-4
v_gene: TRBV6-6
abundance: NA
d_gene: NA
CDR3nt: TGTGCCAGCACTCCACGAGGGGTTGAAAACATTCAGTACTTC
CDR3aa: CASTPRGVENIQYF

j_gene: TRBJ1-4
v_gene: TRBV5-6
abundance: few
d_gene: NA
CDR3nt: TGTGCCAGCAGCAGGGCAAGAAACGAAAAACTGTTTTTT
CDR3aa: CASSRARNEKLFF

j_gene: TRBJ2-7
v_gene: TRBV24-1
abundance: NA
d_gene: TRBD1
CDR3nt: TGTGCCACCTTGAGGGGACAGATCTACGAGCAGTACTTC
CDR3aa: CATLRGQIYEQYF

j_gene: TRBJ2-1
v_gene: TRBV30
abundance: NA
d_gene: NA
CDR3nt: TGTGCCTGGAGTTCGGTGGAGACCCAGTTCTTC
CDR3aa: CAWSSVETQFF

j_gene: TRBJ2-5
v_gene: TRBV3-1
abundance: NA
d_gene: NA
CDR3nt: TGTGCCAGCCGCGGAGACCCCCTAAAAGAGACCCAGTACTTC
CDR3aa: CASRGDPLKETQYF

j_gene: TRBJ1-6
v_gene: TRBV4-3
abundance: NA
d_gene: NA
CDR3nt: TGCGCCAGCAGCCAAGGGACCCGGCAGGGCTGGTCACCCCTCCACTTT
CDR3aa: CASSQGTRQGWSPLHF

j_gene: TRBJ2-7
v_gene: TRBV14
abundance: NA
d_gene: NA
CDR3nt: TGTGCCAGCAGCCGTCAAGGGAGTTTCGACGAGCAGTACTTC
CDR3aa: CASSRQGSFDEQYF

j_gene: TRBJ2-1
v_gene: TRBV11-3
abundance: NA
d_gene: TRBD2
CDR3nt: TGTGCCAGCAGTGGCGGGGGTGCAGTTTACAATGAGCAGTTCTTC
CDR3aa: CASSGGGAVYNEQFF

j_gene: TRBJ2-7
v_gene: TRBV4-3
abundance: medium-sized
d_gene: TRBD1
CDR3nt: TGCGCCAGCAGCCTCCAAGGGGGACAGGGGAACGAGCAGTACTTC
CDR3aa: CASSLQGGQGNEQYF

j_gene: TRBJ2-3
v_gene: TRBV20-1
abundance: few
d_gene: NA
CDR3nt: TGCAGTGCTGTGAGGGGGGTCACAGATACGCAGTATTTT
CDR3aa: CSAVRGVTDTQYF

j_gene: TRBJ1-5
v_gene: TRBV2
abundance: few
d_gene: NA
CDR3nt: TGTGCCAGCAGTGACCTAGGACAGCTCAATCAGCCCCAGCATTTT
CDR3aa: CASSDLGQLNQPQHF

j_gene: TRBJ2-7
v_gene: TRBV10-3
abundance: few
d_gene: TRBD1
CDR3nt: TGTGCCATCAGTGAACCCGGGACAGGGGGGCGAGAGCAGTACTTC
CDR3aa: CAISEPGTGGREQYF

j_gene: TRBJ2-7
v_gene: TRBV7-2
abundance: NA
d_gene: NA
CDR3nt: TGTGCCAGCAGCTCCCGGGCACGGGTATCCTACGAGCAGTACTTC
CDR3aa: CASSSRARVSYEQYF

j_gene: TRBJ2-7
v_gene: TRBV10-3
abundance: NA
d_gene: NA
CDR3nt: TGTGCCACGACCGGGCCCAGCTCCGACTACGAGCAGTACTTC
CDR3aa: CATTGPSSDYEQYF

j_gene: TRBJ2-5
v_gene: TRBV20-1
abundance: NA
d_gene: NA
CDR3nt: TGCAGTGCTAGAGAAGAAGAGACCCAGTACTTC
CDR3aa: CSAREEETQYF

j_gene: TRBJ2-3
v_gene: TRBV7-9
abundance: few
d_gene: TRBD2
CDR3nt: TGTGCCAGCAGCATAGGACTAGCGGGTAGCACAGATACGCAGTATTTT
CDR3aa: CASSIGLAGSTDTQYF

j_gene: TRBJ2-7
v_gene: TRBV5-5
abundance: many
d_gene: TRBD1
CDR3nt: TGTGCCAGCAGCAAACAGGGGCTTCCCTACGAGCAGTACTTC
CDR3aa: CASSKQGLPYEQYF

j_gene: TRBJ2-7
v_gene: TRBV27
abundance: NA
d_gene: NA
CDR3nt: TGTGCCAGCTGGAGGGCGAGCCCCTACGAGCAGTACTTC
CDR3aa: CASWRASPYEQYF

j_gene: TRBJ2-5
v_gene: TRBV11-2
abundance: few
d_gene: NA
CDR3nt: TGTGCCAGCAGCTCCAGCCGCTGGGAGACCCAGTACTTC
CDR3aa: CASSSSRWETQYF

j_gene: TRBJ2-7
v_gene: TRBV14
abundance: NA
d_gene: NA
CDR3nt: TGTGCCAGCAGTAAATCGACGACGGTTAACTCCTACGAGCAGTACTTC
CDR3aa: CASSKSTTVNSYEQYF

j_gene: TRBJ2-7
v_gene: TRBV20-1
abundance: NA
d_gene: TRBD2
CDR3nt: TGCAGTGCTAGAGGGGGCGGGGGTGTAACCTACGAGCAGTACTTC
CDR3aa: CSARGGGGVTYEQYF

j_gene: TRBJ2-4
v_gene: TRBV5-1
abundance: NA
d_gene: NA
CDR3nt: TGCGCCAGCAGCCCGAGGGGGGCCAGGGTGGGCGCCAAAAACATTCAGTACTTC
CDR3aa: CASSPRGARVGAKNIQYF

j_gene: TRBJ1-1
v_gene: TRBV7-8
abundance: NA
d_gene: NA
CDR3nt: TGTGCCAGCAGCTCTCTACCAGGGACGAGGACTGAAGCTTTCTTT
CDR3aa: CASSSLPGTRTEAFF

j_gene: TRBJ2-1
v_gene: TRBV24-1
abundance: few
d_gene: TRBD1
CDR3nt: TGTGCCACCGGGGACAGTCTCAATGAGCAGTTCTTC
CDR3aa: CATGDSLNEQFF

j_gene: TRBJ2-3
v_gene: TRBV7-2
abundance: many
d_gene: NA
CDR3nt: TGTGCCAGCAGCTTAGGGGCTGGGGATACGCAGTATTTT
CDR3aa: CASSLGAGDTQYF

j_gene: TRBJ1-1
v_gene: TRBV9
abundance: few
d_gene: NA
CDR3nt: TGTGCCAGCAGTGAGACAGGGAACACTGAAGCTTTCTTT
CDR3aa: CASSETGNTEAFF

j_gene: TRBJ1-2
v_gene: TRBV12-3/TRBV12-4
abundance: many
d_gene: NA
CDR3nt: TGTGCCAGCAGTCTCCGGGACGGAAACTATGGCTACACCTTC
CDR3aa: CASSLRDGNYGYTF